The source of this T cell receptor beta chain is a study of molecular identifiers for immune sequencing clone quantification. V was trimmed by 1 base and J by 3 bases, leaving 12 bases between them. CDR3 length equals 16 residues. CDR1 and CDR2 from the germline V gene are LNHNV and YYDKDF (reference sequence). A single record per CDR3 protein comes from TCRdb applying MiXCR to the PCR reads. The table lists 100,000 or so distinct CDR3 sequences, roughly 38% of them singletons, with around 3.9% in the top ten. The genes are TRBV15 and TRBJ2-2; tentative D call: TRBD2 (5 bases). Material: naive CD8+ T cells from blood, with Jurkat cell RNA spiked in. Subset noted: FACS-sorted CD8+CD4-CCR7+CD45RA+ naive T cells. The clonotype originates from a human donor in good health. Some libraries in this study had Jurkat cell RNA spiked in. The CDR3 DNA reads as TGTGCCACCAGCAGAGTGAGAGGGTGGGACACCGGGGAGCTGTTTTTT. Translating gives CATSRVRGWDTGELFF.